A single T cell receptor (beta chain) is shown here with its context. The record originates from a study of blood T cell repertoires in COVID-19. The CDR3 is 15 residues long. The V and J ends lost 5 bases and 2 bases, in that order; junction bases with no gene match: 6. Germline-derived CDR1 and CDR2 are SGHTA and FQGNSA. It was during active infection that Seattle patients were enrolled and then longitudinally followed. This table comes from immunoSEQ multiplex PCR, and its TCRdb copy is limited to in-frame clones, with some not included. The table lists some 270,000 clones, around 88% of them singletons, with 5.5% to 6.5% in the top ten.

The chain has TRBV7-2 and TRBJ1-3; 7 bases line up with TRBD1. Material for sequencing was peripheral blood. The receptor was derived from a woman of 80 years or more with COVID-19, enrolled during active disease. CDR3 sequence reads: CASSKRQGPGNTIYF. In nucleotides, the CDR3 is TGTGCCAGCAGCAAACGACAGGGTCCTGGAAACACCATATATTTT.